This TCR beta chain was sequenced during a study of tumor-infiltrating lymphocytes in primary liver carcinoma. Study results and caveats: Tumor-adjacent and tumor-blood pairs shared a smaller degree of overlap than tumor region pairs. With p = 0.039, the top-250-clone fraction in tumors significantly exceeded that in blood.

The CDR3 has 15 residues. V was clipped by 4 bases and J by 5 bases, with 14 bases between them. The germline CDR1 and CDR2 sequences are SGHAT and FQNNGV. As concerns this clonotype: Its cognate antigen is unknown.

The investigators made TCR beta cDNA from about 0.45 ug total RNA, using a constant-region primer. Three nested multiplex PCR rounds of slightly modified ARM-PCR generated TCR beta libraries. TRBV1-TRBV30 forward primers paired with a C-beta reverse primer were used in the first two PCR rounds, which ran roughly 9 cycles each. TCRdb itself ran the multiplex PCR reads through MiXCR, one entry per CDR3 protein. The table records some 190,000 distinct CDR3 sequences, 70% to 90% of them present only once. Unsorted bulk tissue (roughly 17-33 mg) underwent RNA and DNA co-extraction. The authors sampled five separate regions per tumor.

The receptor was isolated from a man in his forties or fifties with primary liver carcinoma and hepatitis B virus infection. The material sequenced was tumor tissue from primary liver carcinoma. The chain has TRBV11-2 and TRBJ2-2; TRBD2 might be the D (5 bases). The CDR3 spells CASSYVRRRTGELFF. The CDR3 bases are TGTGCCAGCAGCTATGTCCGGAGGAGGACCGGGGAGCTGTTTTTT.